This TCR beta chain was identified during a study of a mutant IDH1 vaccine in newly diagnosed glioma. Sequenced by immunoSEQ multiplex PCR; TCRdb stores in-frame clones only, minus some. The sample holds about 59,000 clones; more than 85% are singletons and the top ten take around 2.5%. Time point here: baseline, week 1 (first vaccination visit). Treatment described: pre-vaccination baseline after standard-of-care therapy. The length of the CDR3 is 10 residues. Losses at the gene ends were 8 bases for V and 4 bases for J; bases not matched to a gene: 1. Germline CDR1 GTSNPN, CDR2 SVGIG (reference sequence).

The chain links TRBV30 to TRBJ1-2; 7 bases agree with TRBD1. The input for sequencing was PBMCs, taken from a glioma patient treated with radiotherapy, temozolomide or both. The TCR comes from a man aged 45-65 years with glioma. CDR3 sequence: CAGDSYGYTF. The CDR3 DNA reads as TGTGCCGGGGACAGCTATGGCTACACCTTC.